This section outlines one T cell receptor beta chain sequence together with its context. The antigen is undetermined. This sequence may be a read error, since a much larger clone differs from it by one base. All donors were healthy HIV-negative adults lacking recent acute infections or vaccinations. The data belong to a study of shared clonotypes between healthy human individuals. Broader study findings: Relative to memory subsets, naive subsets generally showed larger estimated richness.

Germline CDR1 is GTSNPN and CDR2 is SVGIG (reference sequence). The CDR3 is 13 residues long. Researchers divided each subset's genomic DNA evenly across several immunoSEQ plates. The table came from immunoSEQ multiplex PCR; TCRdb's copy has only in-frame clones and leaves some out. The table records under 1,100,000 clones, approximately 80% of them present only once. The chain recombines TRBV30 with TRBJ1-6; D might be TRBD1 (5 bases). The sequencing sample was made of memory CD4+ T cells from PBMCs. Subset specified: CD45RA-negative fraction. The TCR was taken from a man between 18 and 29 years old in good health. Some clones in this sample may be carry-over from other donors' samples. Written as DNA, the CDR3 is TGTACCTGGGCGGGGACCCAGAATTCACCCCTCCACTTT. As protein: CTWAGTQNSPLHF.